The T cell receptor beta chain under discussion was sequenced for a study of human T cells and chemical hapten exposure. The time point denotes: pre-sensitization, week 0. The treatment here: therapeutic diphenylcyclopropenone sensitization with weekly scalp DPC. Blood sampling preceded each patch test application. Participating donors were patients with alopecia, aged 18 to 70 years, considered appropriate candidates for DPC. Germline trimming cut 1 base from V and 0 bases from J; bases unmatched to any gene: 3. The CDR3 runs to 17 residues. CDR1 is LGHNA, CDR2 YSLEER, per germline. Overall study results and limits: Patch test score tracked positively with PT1 expanded TCR counts.

This clonotype was seen repeatedly, ten times or more. Its target is unknown. TCRdb re-analysed the RACE reads in MiXCR, keeping a single row per CDR3 protein. The sample yields some 360,000 distinct CDR3 sequences, around 5.5% seen once. The material sequenced was whole blood, taken in connection with sensitization to the hapten diphenylcyclopropenone (DPC). The receptor was isolated from a woman aged 50 to 60 with alopecia areata. Some clones in this sample may be carry-over from other donors' samples. The chain has TRBV4-3 and TRBJ2-5; TRBD2 matches 12 bases. The CDR3 loop reads CASSQAGTSGYQETQYF. CDR3 nucleotides: TGCGCCAGCAGCCAAGCCGGGACTAGCGGGTACCAAGAGACCCAGTACTTC.